The next 8 T cell receptor beta chains were all read from a single sample in a study of blood T cell repertoires in COVID-19. TCRdb's table, derived via immunoSEQ multiplex PCR, lists solely in-frame clones and lacks some. The data show 250,000 to 400,000 clones, about 91% seen once. Sequences were obtained from peripheral blood. These TCRs come from a woman aged 30 to 39 with COVID-19, enrolled during active disease.

The chain uses TRBV13 and TRBJ2-4; possibly TRBD2 for D (7 bases). Germline V CDR1 and CDR2: PRHDT, FYEKMQ (reference sequence). This CDR3 has 14 amino acids. With 2 bases removed from V and 6 bases from J, the gap between germline ends came to 11 bases. The CDR3 bases are TGTGCCAGCAGCTTACGGGGGGCGAGAAACATTCAGTACTTC. Encoded protein: CASSLRGARNIQYF.

This clone was seen a few times. V and J are TRBV18 and TRBJ2-5, with TRBD1 matching 7 bases. In germline, CDR1 is KGHSH, CDR2 LQKENI. Trimming removed 4 bases from V and 5 bases from J; junction bases left unmatched: 7. The CDR3 has 14 residues. The DNA for the CDR3 is TGTGCCAGCTCACTCCACCCCAGGGGGGAGACCCAGTACTTC. As protein: CASSLHPRGETQYF.

J is TRBJ1-1 and V is TRBV20-1, with D possibly being TRBD1 (5 bases). CDR3 length: 11 amino acids. V dropped 6 bases and J dropped 7 bases, with 12 bases sitting between them. The germline gives CDR1 DFQATT, CDR2 SNEGSKA (reference sequence). DNA for the CDR3: TGCAGTGCGTGGGGCCGAGATGAAGCTTTCTTT. Its translation: CSAWGRDEAFF.

The chain links TRBV11-2 to TRBJ2-7; D unresolved. Trimming removed 8 bases at V and 4 bases at J, with 6 bases between. This CDR3 comprises 10 residues. Germline CDR1 and CDR2: SGHAT and FQNNGV. CDR3 nucleotides: TGTGCCAGCTCCGGGTACGAGCAGTACGTC. Amino acids: CASSGYEQYV.

The J gene is TRBJ1-1, the V gene TRBV2; 10 nucleotides match TRBD1. V lost 5 bases and J lost 3; bases outside the gene matches: 6. This CDR3 is built from 15 residues. Germline V gives CDR1 SNHLY, CDR2 FYNNEI. The CDR3 spells CASSPVGQGDTEAFF. The CDR3 DNA sequence: TGTGCCAGCAGTCCCGTAGGACAGGGGGACACTGAAGCTTTCTTT.

The chain recombines TRBV5-6 with TRBJ1-5; D gene uncertain. The CDR3 is 14 residues long. Deletions cut 0 bases from V and 0 bases from J, with 4 bases between. Germline assignment: CDR1 SGHDT and CDR2 YYEEEE. CDR3 nucleotide sequence: TGTGCCAGCAGCTTGGGAGCTAGCAATCAGCCCCAGCATTTT. This encodes CASSLGASNQPQHF.

The chain links TRBV9 to TRBJ1-2; 8 bases are shared with TRBD1. Germline V gives CDR1 SGDLS, CDR2 YYNGEE. The CDR3 has 16 residues. V gave up 4 bases and J gave up 4 bases; unmatched junction bases: 12. The DNA of the CDR3 is TGTGCCAGCAGCCTCCCAGACAGGGGCGACCTCTATGGCTACACCTTC. Protein sequence: CASSLPDRGDLYGYTF.

The table lists this clone with a count of one. The V gene is TRBV5-1, the J gene TRBJ1-1; the D is unclear. This CDR3 is 13 amino acids long. Germline loops: CDR1 SGHRS, CDR2 YFSETQ. V was trimmed by 2 bases and J by 1 base, leaving 6 bases between them. The CDR3 bases are TGCGCCAGCAGCTTAACAGCGAACACTGAAGCTTTCTTT. It specifies CASSLTANTEAFF. Complete variable domain (other parts from reference TRBV5-1 and TRBJ1-1): KAGVTQTPRYLIKTRGQQVTLSCSPISGHRSVSWYQQTPGQGLQFLFEYFSETQRNKGNFPGRFSGRQFSNSRSEMNVSTLELGDSALYLCASSLTANTEAFFGQGTRLTVV.